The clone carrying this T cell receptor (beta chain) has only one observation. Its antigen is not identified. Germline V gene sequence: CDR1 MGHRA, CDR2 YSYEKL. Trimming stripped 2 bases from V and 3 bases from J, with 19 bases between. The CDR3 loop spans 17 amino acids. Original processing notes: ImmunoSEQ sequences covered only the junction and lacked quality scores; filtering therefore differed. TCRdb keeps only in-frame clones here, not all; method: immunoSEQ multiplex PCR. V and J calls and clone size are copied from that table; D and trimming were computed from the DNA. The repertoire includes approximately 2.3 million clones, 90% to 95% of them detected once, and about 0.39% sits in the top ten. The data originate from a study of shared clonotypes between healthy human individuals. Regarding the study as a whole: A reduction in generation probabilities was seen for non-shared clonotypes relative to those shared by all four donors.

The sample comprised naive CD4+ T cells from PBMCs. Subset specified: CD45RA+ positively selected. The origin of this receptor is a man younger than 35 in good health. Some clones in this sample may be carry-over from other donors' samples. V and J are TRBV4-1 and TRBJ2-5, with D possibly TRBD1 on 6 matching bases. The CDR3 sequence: CASSQHGTRGSEETQYF. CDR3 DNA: TGCGCCAGCAGCCAACATGGGACCAGGGGAAGTGAAGAGACCCAGTACTTC.